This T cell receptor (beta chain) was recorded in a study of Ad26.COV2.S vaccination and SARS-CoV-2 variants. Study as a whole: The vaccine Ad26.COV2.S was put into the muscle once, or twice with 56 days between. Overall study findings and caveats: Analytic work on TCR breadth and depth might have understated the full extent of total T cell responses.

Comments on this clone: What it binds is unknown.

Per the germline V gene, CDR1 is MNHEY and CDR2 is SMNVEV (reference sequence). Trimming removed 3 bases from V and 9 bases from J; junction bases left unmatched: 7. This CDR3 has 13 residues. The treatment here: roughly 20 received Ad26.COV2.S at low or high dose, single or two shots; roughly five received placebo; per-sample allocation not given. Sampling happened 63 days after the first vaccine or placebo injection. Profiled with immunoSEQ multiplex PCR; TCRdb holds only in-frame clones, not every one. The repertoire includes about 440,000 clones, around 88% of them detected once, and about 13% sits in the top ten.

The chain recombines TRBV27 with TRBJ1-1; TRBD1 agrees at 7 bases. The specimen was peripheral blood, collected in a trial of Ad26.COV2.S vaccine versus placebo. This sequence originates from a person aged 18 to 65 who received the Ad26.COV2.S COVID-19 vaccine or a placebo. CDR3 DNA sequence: TGTGCCAGCAGTTTCTCCGGACAGGATAAAGCTTTCTTT. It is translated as CASSFSGQDKAFF.